This T cell receptor (beta chain) was documented in a study of T cell changes during pregnancy in multiple sclerosis. Clones were sequenced by immunoSEQ multiplex PCR, and TCRdb holds only the in-frame ones, with some missing. The sample has some 60,000 clones, less than 95% seen once. The CDR3 length is 15 residues. The ends were cut back, 0 bases at V and 2 bases at J, with 9 bases in the middle. Germline V gene sequence: CDR1 SGDLS, CDR2 YYNGEE. This clone has only one observation. This TCR was recovered from a female donor in good health, enrolled as a control in a pregnancy study. Sequences were derived from peripheral blood, sampled in the third trimester of pregnancy. This sequence joins TRBV9 and TRBJ2-1, with D perhaps TRBD2 (6 bases). The CDR3 DNA sequence: TGTGCCAGCAGCGTAGACCTAGCGACCTACAATGAGCAGTTCTTC. Its protein is CASSVDLATYNEQFF. Full variable domain (missing parts from reference TRBV9 and TRBJ2-1): DSGVTQTPKHLITATGQRVTLRCSPRSGDLSVYWYQQSLDQGLQFLIQYYNGEERAKGNILERFSAQQFPDLHSELNLSSLELGDSALYFCASSVDLATYNEQFFGPGTRLTVL.